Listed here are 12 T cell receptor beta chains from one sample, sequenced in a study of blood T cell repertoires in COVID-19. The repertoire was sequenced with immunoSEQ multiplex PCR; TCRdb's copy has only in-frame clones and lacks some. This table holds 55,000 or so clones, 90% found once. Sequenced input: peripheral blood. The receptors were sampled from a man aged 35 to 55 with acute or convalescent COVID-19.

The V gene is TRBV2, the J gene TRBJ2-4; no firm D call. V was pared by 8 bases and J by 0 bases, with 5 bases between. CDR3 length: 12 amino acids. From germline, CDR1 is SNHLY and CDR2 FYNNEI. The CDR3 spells CASSIAKNIQYF. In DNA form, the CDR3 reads TGTGCCAGCTCTATAGCCAAAAACATTCAGTACTTC.

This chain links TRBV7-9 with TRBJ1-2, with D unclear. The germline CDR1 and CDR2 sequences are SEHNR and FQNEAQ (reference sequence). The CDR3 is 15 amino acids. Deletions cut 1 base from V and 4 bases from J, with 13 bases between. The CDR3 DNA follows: TGTGCCAGCAGCTTAGGGGTGACGGAGTCCTATGGCTACACCTTC. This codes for CASSLGVTESYGYTF.

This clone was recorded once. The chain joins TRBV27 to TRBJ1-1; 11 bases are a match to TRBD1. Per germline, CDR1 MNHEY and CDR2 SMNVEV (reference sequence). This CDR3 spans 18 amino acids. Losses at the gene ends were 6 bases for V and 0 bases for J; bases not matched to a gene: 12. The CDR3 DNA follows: TGTGCCAGCAGAAAATTAACCGGGACAGGGGGGATGAACACTGAAGCTTTCTTT. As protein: CASRKLTGTGGMNTEAFF.

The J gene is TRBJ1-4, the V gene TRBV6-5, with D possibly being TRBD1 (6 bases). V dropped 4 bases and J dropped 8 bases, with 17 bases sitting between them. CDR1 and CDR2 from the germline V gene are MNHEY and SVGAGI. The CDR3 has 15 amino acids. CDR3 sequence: CASSSLGQLGEKLFF. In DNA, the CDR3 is TGTGCCAGCAGTTCACTAGGACAGCTGGGGGAAAAACTGTTTTTT.

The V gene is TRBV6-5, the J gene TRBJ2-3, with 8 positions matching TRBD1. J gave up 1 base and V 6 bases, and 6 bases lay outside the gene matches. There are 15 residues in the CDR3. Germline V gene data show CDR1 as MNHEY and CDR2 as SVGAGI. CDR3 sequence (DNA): TGTGCCAGCAGCATTGAGACAGGGGGCACAGATACGCAGTATTTT. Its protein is CASSIETGGTDTQYF.

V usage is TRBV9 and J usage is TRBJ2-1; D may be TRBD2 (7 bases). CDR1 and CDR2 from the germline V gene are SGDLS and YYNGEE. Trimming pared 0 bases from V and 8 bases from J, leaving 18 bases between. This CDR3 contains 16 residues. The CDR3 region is CASSVVGGTTGDEQFF. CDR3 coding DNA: TGTGCCAGCAGCGTAGTAGGGGGGACTACGGGAGATGAGCAGTTCTTC.

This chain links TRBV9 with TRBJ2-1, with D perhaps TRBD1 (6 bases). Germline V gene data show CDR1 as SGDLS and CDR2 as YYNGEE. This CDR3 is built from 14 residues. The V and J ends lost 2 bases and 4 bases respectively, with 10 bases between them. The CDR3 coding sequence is TGTGCCAGCAGCGTTTTGGGGGCATACAATGAGCAGTTCTTC. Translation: CASSVLGAYNEQFF.

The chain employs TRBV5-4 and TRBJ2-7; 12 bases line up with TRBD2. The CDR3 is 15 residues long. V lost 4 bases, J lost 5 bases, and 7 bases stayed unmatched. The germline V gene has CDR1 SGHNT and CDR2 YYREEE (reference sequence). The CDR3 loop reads CASSRGLAGSHEQYF. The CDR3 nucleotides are TGTGCCAGCAGCAGGGGACTAGCGGGTAGCCACGAGCAGTACTTC.

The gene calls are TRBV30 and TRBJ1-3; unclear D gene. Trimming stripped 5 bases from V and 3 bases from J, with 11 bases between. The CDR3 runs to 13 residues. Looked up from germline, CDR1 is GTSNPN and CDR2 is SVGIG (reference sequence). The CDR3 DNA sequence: TGTGCCTGGCAACAGCATCTTGGAAACACCATATATTTT. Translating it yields CAWQQHLGNTIYF. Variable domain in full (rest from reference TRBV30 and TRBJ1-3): SQTIHQWPATLVQPVGSPLSLECTVEGTSNPNLYWYRQAAGRGLQLLFYSVGIGQISSEVPQNLSASRPQDRQFILSSKKLLLSDSGFYLCAWQQHLGNTIYFGEGSWLTVV.

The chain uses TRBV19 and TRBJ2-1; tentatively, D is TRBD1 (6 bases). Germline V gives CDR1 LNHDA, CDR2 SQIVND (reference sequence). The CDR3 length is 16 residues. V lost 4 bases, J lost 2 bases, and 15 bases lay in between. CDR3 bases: TGTGCCAGTAGTACCAGGACAGCGACCGCCTACAATGAGCAGTTCTTC. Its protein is CASSTRTATAYNEQFF.

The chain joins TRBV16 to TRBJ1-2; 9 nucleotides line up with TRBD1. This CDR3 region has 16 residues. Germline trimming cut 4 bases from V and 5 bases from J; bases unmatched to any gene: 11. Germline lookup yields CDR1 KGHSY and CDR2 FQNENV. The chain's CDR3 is CASSLLRGQGEYGYTF. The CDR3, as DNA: TGTGCCAGCAGCCTACTCCGGGGACAGGGAGAATATGGCTACACCTTC.

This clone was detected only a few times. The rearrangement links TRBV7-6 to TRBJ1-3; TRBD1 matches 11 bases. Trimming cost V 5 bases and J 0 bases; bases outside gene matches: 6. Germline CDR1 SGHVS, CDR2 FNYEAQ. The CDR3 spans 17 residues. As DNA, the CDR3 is TGTGCCAGCAGCCCGCGGACAGGGGGCACCTCTGGAAACACCATATATTTT. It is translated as CASSPRTGGTSGNTIYF.